The 26 T cell receptor beta chains listed next were all sequenced from one sample in a study of beta chain features in type 1 diabetes. Study findings and constraints: In all four CD4+ subsets, TCRB CDR3 length was significantly, moderately reduced in type 1 diabetes.

Reverse transcription of all isolated RNA meant that expressed TCRB transcripts were sequenced. TCRdb's copy holds only in-frame clones and misses some; the assay was immunoSEQ multiplex PCR. The sample contains 600,000 or so clones, roughly an eighth of which appear only once. No antigen is known for these receptors. The specimen was naive CD4+ T cells from blood. The source is a man between 18 and 35 years old with type 1 diabetes.

This chain uses TRBV29-1 with TRBJ2-5; D gene ambiguous. Germline V gene data show CDR1 as SQVTM and CDR2 as ANQGSEA. This CDR3 is built from 15 residues. V was shortened by 7 bases and J by 0 bases, with 18 bases between the two germline ends. CDR3 residues: CSATITYTYQETQYF. Written as DNA, the CDR3 is TGCAGCGCCACCATTACTTATACGTACCAAGAGACCCAGTACTTC. Complete variable domain (other parts from reference TRBV29-1 and TRBJ2-5): SAVISQKPSRDICQRGTSLTIQCQVDSQVTMMFWYRQQPGQSLTLIATANQGSEATYESGFVIDKFPISRPNLTFSTLTVSNMSPEDSSIYLCSATITYTYQETQYFGPGTRLLVL.

The genes are TRBV28 and TRBJ2-1; D is ambiguous. V was pared by 4 bases and J by 2 bases, with 15 bases between. From germline, CDR1 is MDHEN and CDR2 SYDVKM. The CDR3 loop spans 16 amino acids. The CDR3 reads CASSSLIFAAYNEQFF. The CDR3, as DNA: TGTGCCAGCAGTTCGTTAATTTTCGCCGCCTACAATGAGCAGTTCTTC.

This clone was picked up a small number of times. CDR3 sequence reads: CASSPLAGGRRNEQFF. For the CDR3, the DNA is TGTGCCAGCAGCCCGTTAGCGGGAGGTCGGCGCAATGAGCAGTTCTTC. The chain couples TRBV7-9 to TRBJ2-1; 10 nucleotides line up with TRBD2. Germline loops: CDR1 SEHNR, CDR2 FQNEAQ (reference sequence). The J segment lost 6 bases and the V segment lost 5 bases, leaving 10 bases of the junction unmatched. This CDR3 comprises 16 residues.

The rearrangement joins TRBV4-1 to TRBJ2-5; D unclear. This CDR3 has 15 residues. V was cut by 0 bases and J by 8 bases, with 16 bases left in between. Per the germline V gene, CDR1 is MGHRA and CDR2 is YSYEKL. This CDR3 reads CASSQDRAAHITQYF. DNA for the CDR3: TGCGCCAGCAGCCAAGATAGGGCAGCCCATATAACCCAGTACTTC.

J is TRBJ1-1 and V is TRBV6-5; TRBD1 agrees at 9 bases. Losses at the gene ends were 5 bases for V and 1 base for J; bases not matched to a gene: 5. Germline CDR1 reads MNHEY; CDR2 reads SVGAGI. There are 15 residues in the CDR3. The CDR3 loop reads CASSGGDRANTEAFF. DNA of the CDR3: TGTGCCAGCAGTGGGGGGGACAGGGCGAACACTGAAGCTTTCTTT.

V gene TRBV7-9 combines with J gene TRBJ2-7; 9 bases fit TRBD1. Germline assignment: CDR1 SEHNR and CDR2 FQNEAQ (reference sequence). The CDR3 extends over 14 amino acids. V was pared by 4 bases and J by 7 bases, with 8 bases of the junction left unmatched. This chain's CDR3 is CASSSGQGRSEQYF. The DNA of the CDR3 is TGTGCCAGCAGCTCCGGACAGGGGCGTAGTGAGCAGTACTTC.

This clone was seen a few times. This chain connects TRBV18 to TRBJ2-7, with 7 bases lining up with TRBD1. The CDR3 contains 13 residues. CDR1 and CDR2 (germline): KGHSH, LQKENI. V shed 5 bases, J shed 7 bases, and the junction held 8 bases outside the gene matches. In DNA form, the CDR3 reads TGTGCCAGCTCATCACAGGGGCCTGGGGAGCAGTACTTC. This encodes CASSSQGPGEQYF. The full variable domain, in which reference TRBV18 and TRBJ2-7 provide the parts outside the CDR3, is NAGVMQNPRHLVRRRGQEARLRCSPMKGHSHVYWYRQLPEEGLKFMVYLQKENIIDESGMPKERFSAEFPKEGPSILRIQQVVRGDSAAYFCASSSQGPGEQYFGPGTRLTVT.

The CDR3 reads CASSLRGADYNEQFF. DNA for the CDR3: TGTGCCAGCAGCTTGCGCGGTGCTGACTACAATGAGCAGTTCTTC. This chain connects TRBV7-9 to TRBJ2-1; D unclear. V lost 3 bases and J 3 bases, leaving 12 bases between the germline ends. From germline, CDR1 is SEHNR and CDR2 FQNEAQ (reference sequence). The CDR3 sequence is 15 residues long.

The J gene is TRBJ1-1, the V gene TRBV28; D uncertain. The V gene's germline CDR1 is MDHEN and CDR2 SYDVKM. CDR3 length: 11 amino acids. V lost 3 bases to trimming and J lost 9 bases, with 8 bases between them. The CDR3 sequence is CASSFAGKAFF. Written as DNA, the CDR3 is TGTGCCAGCAGTTTTGCGGGGAAAGCTTTCTTT.

This clone has just a few counts. This chain joins TRBV5-1 and TRBJ2-1; TRBD2 agrees at 7 bases. The germline CDR1 and CDR2 sequences are SGHRS and YFSETQ. V gave up 0 bases and J gave up 9 bases; unmatched junction bases: 9. CDR3 length: 15 residues. The CDR3, as DNA: TGCGCCAGCAGCTTGGCTGCGGGAGTAAAGGGTGAGCAGTTCTTC. Amino acid sequence: CASSLAAGVKGEQFF.

This clone was counted between two and nine times. This specimen includes other DNA sequences encoding the same CDR3. The rearrangement links TRBV28 to TRBJ1-1, with 10 bases aligning to TRBD1. V gave up 6 bases and J gave up 1 base; unmatched junction bases: 2. CDR1 is MDHEN and CDR2 is SYDVKM in the germline V gene. This CDR3 spans 14 amino acids. CDR3 sequence: CASRTGGANTEAFF. As DNA, the CDR3 is TGTGCCAGCAGGACAGGGGGCGCGAACACTGAAGCTTTCTTT.

This clone turned up a few times. The gene calls are TRBV9 and TRBJ2-3, with TRBD1 identical over 12 bases. The V gene's germline CDR1 is SGDLS and CDR2 YYNGEE. This CDR3 spans 16 amino acids. The ends lost 0 bases at V and 4 bases at J; junction bases unmatched: 3. The CDR3 bases are TGTGCCAGCAGCGTAGGGGACAGGGGGCGAGCAGATACGCAGTATTTT. Encoded protein: CASSVGDRGRADTQYF.

The genes are TRBV20-1 and TRBJ2-5; unclear D gene. The J call may be in error: the DNA end matches TRBJ2-7 better. The CDR3 runs 11 residues. Germline values: CDR1 DFQATT, CDR2 SNEGSKA (reference sequence). DNA of the CDR3: TGCAGTGCTAGTAGGTCCTACGAGCAGTACTTC. It encodes CSASRSYEQYF.

This chain uses TRBV7-2 with TRBJ2-3; D gene uncertain. This CDR3 region has 13 residues. Trimming shortened V by 0 bases and J by 6 bases, and 7 bases separated the two germline ends. Germline CDR1 SGHTA, CDR2 FQGNSA. The CDR3 region is CASSLAEEDTQYF. The CDR3 nucleotides are TGTGCCAGCAGCTTAGCCGAGGAGGATACGCAGTATTTT. The full variable domain, its missing parts supplied by reference TRBV7-2 and TRBJ2-3, is GAGVSQSPSNKVTEKGKDVELRCDPISGHTALYWYRQSLGQGLEFLIYFQGNSAPDKSGLPSDRFSAERTGGSVSTLTIQRTQQEDSAVYLCASSLAEEDTQYFGPGTRLTVL.

In this sample, this clone turned up a few times. V and J are TRBV5-1 and TRBJ2-1; D ambiguous. The CDR3 totals 14 residues. Trimming removed 0 bases at V and 7 bases at J, with 11 bases between. Per germline, CDR1 SGHRS and CDR2 YFSETQ. CDR3 loop: CASSLGALSNEQFF. The CDR3 bases are TGCGCCAGCAGCTTGGGGGCCCTTTCAAATGAGCAGTTCTTC. Using reference TRBV5-1 and TRBJ2-1 for the parts outside the CDR3, the full variable domain is KAGVTQTPRYLIKTRGQQVTLSCSPISGHRSVSWYQQTPGQGLQFLFEYFSETQRNKGNFPGRFSGRQFSNSRSEMNVSTLELGDSALYLCASSLGALSNEQFFGPGTRLTVL.

This clone was seen a few times. V is TRBV14 and J is TRBJ2-1; D perhaps matches TRBD2 (6 bases). CDR1 is SGHDN and CDR2 is FVKESK in the germline V gene. Trimming removed 4 bases from V and 2 bases from J, with 21 bases in between. CDR3 size: 18 residues. CDR3 nucleotide sequence: TGTGCCAGCAGCCCACTATCCGGCAGCGGGCATACCTACAATGAGCAGTTCTTC. This codes for CASSPLSGSGHTYNEQFF.

This clone turned up a few times. V usage is TRBV29-1 and J usage is TRBJ2-1, with 10 positions matching TRBD2. The CDR3 is made up of 17 amino acids. The germline V gene encodes CDR1 SQVTM and CDR2 ANQGSEA. J was trimmed by 9 bases and V by 2 bases; bases with no gene match: 16. CDR3 region: CSVEFGSGGFLGSEQFF. The CDR3 nucleotides read TGCAGCGTTGAATTCGGTAGCGGGGGGTTCCTCGGAAGTGAGCAGTTCTTC.

This clone came up a few times. This chain uses TRBV29-1 with TRBJ2-2, with 7 positions matching TRBD1. Germline CDR1 SQVTM, CDR2 ANQGSEA. This CDR3 is 13 amino acids long. The ends lost 7 bases at V and 2 bases at J; junction bases unmatched: 4. As DNA, the CDR3 is TGCAGCGGGGGACAGAAAAACACCGGGGAGCTGTTTTTT. Amino acids: CSGGQKNTGELFF.

In this sample, this clone turned up a few times. This chain uses TRBV6-5 with TRBJ2-7, with 8 bases identical to TRBD1. This CDR3 has 16 amino acids. V shed 2 bases, J shed 3 bases, and the junction held 9 bases outside the gene matches. The germline V gene has CDR1 MNHEY and CDR2 SVGAGI. The CDR3: CASSYLATGESYEQYF. The DNA of the CDR3 is TGTGCCAGCAGTTACCTGGCGACAGGGGAAAGCTACGAGCAGTACTTC.

This chain connects TRBV6-5 to TRBJ2-7, with D possibly TRBD1 on 6 matching bases. The CDR3 has 15 amino acids. The germline V gene encodes CDR1 MNHEY and CDR2 SVGAGI. V lost 0 bases to trimming and J lost 3 bases, with 12 bases between them. The CDR3 DNA sequence: TGTGCCAGCAGTTACTCGAGTAAGGGGGTCTACGAGCAGTACTTC. Translating gives CASSYSSKGVYEQYF.

In its sample, this clone was seen a few times. J is TRBJ2-5 and V is TRBV4-1; perhaps TRBD2 as D (6 bases). There are 15 residues in the CDR3. With 2 bases removed from V and 5 bases from J, the gap between germline ends came to 15 bases. Germline V gene lookup returns CDR1 MGHRA and CDR2 YSYEKL. CDR3: CASSQLGLPKETQYF. In DNA form, the CDR3 reads TGCGCCAGCAGCCAACTGGGACTTCCCAAGGAGACCCAGTACTTC.

The rearrangement links TRBV11-1 to TRBJ2-7, with a weak D call TRBD1 (5 bases). Trimming shortened V by 1 base and J by 1 base, and 11 bases separated the two germline ends. This CDR3 region has 15 residues. The germline V gene has CDR1 SGHAT and CDR2 FQDESV (reference sequence). CDR3 loop: CASSLVDSRSYEQYF. The CDR3 DNA is TGTGCCAGCAGCTTAGTCGACAGCCGTTCCTACGAGCAGTACTTC.

This clone was observed a few times. V usage is TRBV5-1 and J usage is TRBJ2-1, with D possibly matching TRBD2 (6 bases). Looked up from germline, CDR1 is SGHRS and CDR2 is YFSETQ. The CDR3 runs 16 residues. V gave up 4 bases and J gave up 3 bases, with 17 bases separating them. The CDR3 DNA sequence: TGCGCCAGCAGCCGCCTGAGTGGGGACTTCTACAATGAGCAGTTCTTC. Protein product: CASSRLSGDFYNEQFF.

Only a few counts were recorded for this clone. The CDR3 loop reads CASSLVLEPGELFF. In nucleotides, the CDR3 is TGTGCCAGCAGCTTAGTGCTAGAACCCGGGGAGCTGTTTTTT. The chain employs TRBV7-6 and TRBJ2-2; the D is unclear. From germline, CDR1 is SGHVS and CDR2 FNYEAQ. Trimming removed 1 base at V and 6 bases at J, with 9 bases between. CDR3 length equals 14 residues.

This clone has a handful of counts. V usage is TRBV12-1 and J usage is TRBJ2-3; the table's D call, TRBD2, was not checked against the DNA. TRBV12-1 has pseudogene status. The CDR3 runs to 15 residues. CDR3 residues: CASSLAGGSTDTQYF. The CDR3 coding sequence is TGTGCCAGCAGCTTAGCGGGAGGGAGCACAGATACGCAGTATTTT.

The chain is built from TRBV4-1 and TRBJ2-7, with 14 bases lining up with TRBD2. Per the germline V gene, CDR1 is MGHRA and CDR2 is YSYEKL. V dropped 0 bases and J dropped 3; count of bases not matched to a gene: 4. The CDR3 extends over 17 amino acids. The DNA of the CDR3 is TGCGCCAGCAGCCAAGATCCCGGACTAGCGGGAGGCTACGAGCAGTACTTC. This encodes CASSQDPGLAGGYEQYF.